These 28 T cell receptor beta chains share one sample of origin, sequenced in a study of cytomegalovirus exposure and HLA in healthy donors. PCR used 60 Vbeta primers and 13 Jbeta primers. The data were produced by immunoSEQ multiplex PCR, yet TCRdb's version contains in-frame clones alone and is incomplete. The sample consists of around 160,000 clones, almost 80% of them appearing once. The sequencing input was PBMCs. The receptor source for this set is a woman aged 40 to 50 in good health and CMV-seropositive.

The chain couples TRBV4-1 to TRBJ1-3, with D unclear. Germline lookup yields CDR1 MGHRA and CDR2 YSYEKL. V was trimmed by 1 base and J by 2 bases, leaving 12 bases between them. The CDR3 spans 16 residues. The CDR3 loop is CASSQGGGLTGNTIYF. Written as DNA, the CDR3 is TGCGCCAGCAGCCAAGGGGGAGGACTTACTGGAAACACCATATATTTT.

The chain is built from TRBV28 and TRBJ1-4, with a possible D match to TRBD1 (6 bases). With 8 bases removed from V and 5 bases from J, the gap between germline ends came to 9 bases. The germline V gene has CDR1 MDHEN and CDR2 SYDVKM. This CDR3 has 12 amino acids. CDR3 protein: CASGGGNEKLFF. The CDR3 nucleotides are TGTGCCAGCGGGGGGGGCAATGAAAAACTGTTTTTT.

As DNA, the CDR3 is TGTGCCAGCTGGTGGGTGGAACTGGGCGAGCAGTACTTC. Amino acid sequence: CASWWVELGEQYF. The chain carries TRBV6-1 and TRBJ2-5, with D unresolved. The end of the DNA aligns better with TRBJ2-7, so the J call may be wrong. The CDR3 extends over 13 amino acids. Germline V gene sequence: CDR1 MNHNS, CDR2 SASEGT.

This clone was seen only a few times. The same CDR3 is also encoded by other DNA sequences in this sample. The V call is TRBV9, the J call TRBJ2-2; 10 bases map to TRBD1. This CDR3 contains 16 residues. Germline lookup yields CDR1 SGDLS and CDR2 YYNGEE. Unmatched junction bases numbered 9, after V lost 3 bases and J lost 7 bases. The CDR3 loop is CASSERGGTGVGELFF. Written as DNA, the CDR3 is TGTGCCAGCAGCGAAAGAGGGGGGACAGGGGTCGGGGAGCTGTTTTTT.

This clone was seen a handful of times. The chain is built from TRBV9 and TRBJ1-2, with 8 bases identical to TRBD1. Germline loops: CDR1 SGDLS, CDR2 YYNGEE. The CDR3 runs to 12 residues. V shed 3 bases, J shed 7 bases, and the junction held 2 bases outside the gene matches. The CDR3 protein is CASSATGGGYTF. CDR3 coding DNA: TGTGCCAGCAGCGCAACAGGGGGTGGCTACACCTTC.

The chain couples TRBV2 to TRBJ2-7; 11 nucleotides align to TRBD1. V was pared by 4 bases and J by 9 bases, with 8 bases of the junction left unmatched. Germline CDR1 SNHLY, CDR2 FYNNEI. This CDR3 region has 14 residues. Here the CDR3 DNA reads TGTGCCAGCAGTGGGACAGGGGGCCCTCGTGGGCAGTACTTC. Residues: CASSGTGGPRGQYF.

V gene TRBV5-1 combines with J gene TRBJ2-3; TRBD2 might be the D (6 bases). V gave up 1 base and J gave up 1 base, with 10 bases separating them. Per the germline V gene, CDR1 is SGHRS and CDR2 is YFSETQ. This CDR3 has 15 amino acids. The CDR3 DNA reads TGCGCCAGCAGCTTGAGGAGGGGTGGCACAGATACGCAGTATTTT. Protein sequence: CASSLRRGGTDTQYF.

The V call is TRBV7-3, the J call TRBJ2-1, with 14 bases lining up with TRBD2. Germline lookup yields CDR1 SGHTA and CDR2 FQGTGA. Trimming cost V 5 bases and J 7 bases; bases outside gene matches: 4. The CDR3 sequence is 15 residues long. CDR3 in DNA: TGTGCCAGCAGCCGGGGACTAGCGGGGGTTAATGAGCAGTTCTTC. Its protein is CASSRGLAGVNEQFF. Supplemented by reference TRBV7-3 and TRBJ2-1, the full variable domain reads GAGVSQTPSNKVTEKGKYVELRCDPISGHTALYWYRQSLGQGPEFLIYFQGTGAADDSGLPNDRFFAVRPEGSVSTLKIQRTERGDSAVYLCASSRGLAGVNEQFFGPGTRLTVL.

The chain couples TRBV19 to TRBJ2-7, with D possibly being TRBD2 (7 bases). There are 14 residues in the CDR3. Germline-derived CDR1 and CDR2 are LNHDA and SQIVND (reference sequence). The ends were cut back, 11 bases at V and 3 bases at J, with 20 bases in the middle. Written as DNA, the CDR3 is TGTGCCTCCAGGGGACAAGGGGGGGTCTACGAGCAGTACTTC. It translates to CASRGQGGVYEQYF.

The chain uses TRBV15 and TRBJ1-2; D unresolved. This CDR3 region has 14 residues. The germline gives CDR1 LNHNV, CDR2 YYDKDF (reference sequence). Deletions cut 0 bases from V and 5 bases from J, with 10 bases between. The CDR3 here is CATSRDLSGYGYTF. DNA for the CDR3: TGTGCCACCAGCAGAGATCTCTCGGGGTATGGCTACACCTTC. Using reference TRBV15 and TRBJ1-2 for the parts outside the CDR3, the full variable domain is DAMVIQNPRYQVTQFGKPVTLSCSQTLNHNVMYWYQQKSSQAPKLLFHYYDKDFNNEADTPDNFQSRRPNTSFCFLDIRSPGLGDTAMYLCATSRDLSGYGYTFGSGTRLTVV.

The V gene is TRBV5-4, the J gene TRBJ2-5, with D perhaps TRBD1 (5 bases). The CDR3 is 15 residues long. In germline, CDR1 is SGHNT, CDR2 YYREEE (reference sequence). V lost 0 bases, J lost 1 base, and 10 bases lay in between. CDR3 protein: CASSLGLQGQETQYF. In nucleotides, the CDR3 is TGTGCCAGCAGCTTGGGGTTGCAGGGCCAAGAGACCCAGTACTTC.

The DNA for the CDR3 is TGTGCCAGCAGTTACTCGGACACTGAGCAGTTCTTC. This translates into CASSYSDTEQFF. This sequence joins TRBV6-7 and TRBJ2-1, with D tentatively TRBD1 (5 bases). TRBV6-7 is annotated as an ORF whose role is uncertain. The CDR3 contains 12 residues. The germline V and J ends were trimmed by 0 bases and 9 bases, with 6 bases remaining between them.

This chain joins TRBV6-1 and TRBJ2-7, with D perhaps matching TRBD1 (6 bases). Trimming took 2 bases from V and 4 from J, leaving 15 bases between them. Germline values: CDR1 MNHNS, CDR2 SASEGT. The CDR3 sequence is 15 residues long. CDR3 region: CASSEPRDTEYEQYF. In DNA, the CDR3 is TGTGCCAGCAGTGAACCCCGGGACACAGAGTACGAGCAGTACTTC.

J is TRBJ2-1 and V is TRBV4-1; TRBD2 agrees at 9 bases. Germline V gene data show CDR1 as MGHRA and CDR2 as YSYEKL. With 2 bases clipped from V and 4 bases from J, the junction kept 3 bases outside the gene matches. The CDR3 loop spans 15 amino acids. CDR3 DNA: TGCGCCAGCAGCCAACCAGCGGGGGGTTACAATGAGCAGTTCTTC. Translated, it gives CASSQPAGGYNEQFF.

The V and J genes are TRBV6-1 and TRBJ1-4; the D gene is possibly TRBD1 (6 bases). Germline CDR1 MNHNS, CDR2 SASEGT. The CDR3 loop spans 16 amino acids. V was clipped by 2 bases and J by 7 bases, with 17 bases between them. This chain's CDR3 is CASSESHPVGGEKLFF. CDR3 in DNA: TGTGCCAGCAGTGAATCACACCCCGTAGGGGGTGAAAAACTGTTTTTT.

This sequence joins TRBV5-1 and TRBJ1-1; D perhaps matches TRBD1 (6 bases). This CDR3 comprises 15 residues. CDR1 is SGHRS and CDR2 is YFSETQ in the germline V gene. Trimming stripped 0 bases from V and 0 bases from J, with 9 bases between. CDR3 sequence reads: CASSLGQAMNTEAFF. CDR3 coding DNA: TGCGCCAGCAGCTTGGGACAGGCCATGAACACTGAAGCTTTCTTT.

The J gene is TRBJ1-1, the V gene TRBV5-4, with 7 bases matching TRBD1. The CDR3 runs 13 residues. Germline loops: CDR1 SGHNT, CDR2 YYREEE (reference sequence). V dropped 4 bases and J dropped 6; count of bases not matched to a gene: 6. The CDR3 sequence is CASSTGQMPEAFF. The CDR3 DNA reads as TGTGCCAGCAGCACGGGACAGATGCCTGAAGCTTTCTTT.

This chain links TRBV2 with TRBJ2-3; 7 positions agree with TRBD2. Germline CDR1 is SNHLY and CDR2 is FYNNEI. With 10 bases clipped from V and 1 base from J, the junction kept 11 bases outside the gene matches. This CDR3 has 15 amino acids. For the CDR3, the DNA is TGTGCCAACTCTCACGGACGGGGGGGCACAGATACGCAGTATTTT. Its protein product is CANSHGRGGTDTQYF.

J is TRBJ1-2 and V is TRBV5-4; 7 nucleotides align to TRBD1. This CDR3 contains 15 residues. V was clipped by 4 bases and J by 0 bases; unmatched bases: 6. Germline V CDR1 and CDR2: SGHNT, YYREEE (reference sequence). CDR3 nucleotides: TGTGCCAGCAGCCGGGACAGTATATCTAACTATGGCTACACCTTC. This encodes CASSRDSISNYGYTF.

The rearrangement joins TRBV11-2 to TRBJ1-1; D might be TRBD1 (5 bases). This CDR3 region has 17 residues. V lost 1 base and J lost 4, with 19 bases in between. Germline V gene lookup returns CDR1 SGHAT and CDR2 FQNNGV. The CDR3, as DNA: TGTGCCAGCAGCTTAGGCCTGTTAAGGGGATCCGGCACTGAAGCTTTCTTT. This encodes CASSLGLLRGSGTEAFF.

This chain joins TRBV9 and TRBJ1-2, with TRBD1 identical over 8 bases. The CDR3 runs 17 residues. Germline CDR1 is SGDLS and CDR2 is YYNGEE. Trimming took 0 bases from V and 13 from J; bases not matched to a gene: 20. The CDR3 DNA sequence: TGTGCCAGCAGCGTAGTATCAGGACAGGGCCTCCGGGCTGTTCTCACCTTC. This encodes CASSVVSGQGLRAVLTF.

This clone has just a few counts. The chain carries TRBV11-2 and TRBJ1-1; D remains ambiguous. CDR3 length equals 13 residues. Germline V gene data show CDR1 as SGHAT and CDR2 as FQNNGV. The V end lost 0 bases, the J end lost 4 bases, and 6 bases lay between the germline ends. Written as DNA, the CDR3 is TGTGCCAGCAGCTTAGATTCGGTCACTGAAGCTTTCTTT. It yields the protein CASSLDSVTEAFF.

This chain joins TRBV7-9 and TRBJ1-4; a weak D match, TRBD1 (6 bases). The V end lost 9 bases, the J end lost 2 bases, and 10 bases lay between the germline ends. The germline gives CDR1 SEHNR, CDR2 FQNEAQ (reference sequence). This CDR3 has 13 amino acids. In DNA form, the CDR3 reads TGTGCCAGTAATAGGGGGACTAATGAAAAACTGTTTTTT. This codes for CASNRGTNEKLFF. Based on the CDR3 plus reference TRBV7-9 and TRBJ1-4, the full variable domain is DTGVSQNPRHKITKRGQNVTFRCDPISEHNRLYWYRQTLGQGPEFLTYFQNEAQLEKSRLLSDRFSAERPKGSFSTLEIQRTEQGDSAMYLCASNRGTNEKLFFGSGTQLSVL.

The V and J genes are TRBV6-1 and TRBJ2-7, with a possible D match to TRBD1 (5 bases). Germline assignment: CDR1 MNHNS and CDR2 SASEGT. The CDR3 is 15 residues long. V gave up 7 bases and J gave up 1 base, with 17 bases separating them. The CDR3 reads CASIPTRGASYEQYF. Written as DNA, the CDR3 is TGTGCCAGCATCCCAACAAGGGGCGCTTCCTACGAGCAGTACTTC.

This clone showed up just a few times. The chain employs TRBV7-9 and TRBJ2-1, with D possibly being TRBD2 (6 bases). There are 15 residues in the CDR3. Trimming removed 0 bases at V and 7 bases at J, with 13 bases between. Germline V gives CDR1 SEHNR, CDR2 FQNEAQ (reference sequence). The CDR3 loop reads CASSLAVTRGNEQFF. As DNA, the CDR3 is TGTGCCAGCAGCTTAGCCGTGACTAGAGGGAATGAGCAGTTCTTC.

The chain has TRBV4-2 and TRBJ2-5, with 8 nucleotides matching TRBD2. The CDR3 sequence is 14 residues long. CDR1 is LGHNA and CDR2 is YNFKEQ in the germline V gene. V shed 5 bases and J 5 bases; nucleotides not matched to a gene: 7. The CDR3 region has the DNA TGTGCCAGCAGCAGCCGGGGGGGCCTGGAGACCCAGTACTTC. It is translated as CASSSRGGLETQYF.

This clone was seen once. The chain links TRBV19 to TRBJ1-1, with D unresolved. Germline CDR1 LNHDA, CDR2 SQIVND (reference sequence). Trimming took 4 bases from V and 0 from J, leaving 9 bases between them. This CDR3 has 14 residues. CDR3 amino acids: CASSSKTMNTEAFF. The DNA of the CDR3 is TGTGCCAGTAGTAGCAAAACAATGAACACTGAAGCTTTCTTT.

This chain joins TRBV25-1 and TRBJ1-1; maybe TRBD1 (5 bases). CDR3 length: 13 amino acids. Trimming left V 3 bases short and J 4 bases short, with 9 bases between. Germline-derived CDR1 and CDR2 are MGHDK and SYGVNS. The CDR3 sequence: CASSEGGSTEAFF. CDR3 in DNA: TGTGCCAGCAGTGAGGGGGGAAGCACTGAAGCTTTCTTT. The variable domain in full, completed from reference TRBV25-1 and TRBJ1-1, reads EADIYQTPRYLVIGTGKKITLECSQTMGHDKMYWYQQDPGMELHLIHYSYGVNSTEKGDLSSESTVSRIRTEHFPLTLESARPSHTSQYLCASSEGGSTEAFFGQGTRLTVV.